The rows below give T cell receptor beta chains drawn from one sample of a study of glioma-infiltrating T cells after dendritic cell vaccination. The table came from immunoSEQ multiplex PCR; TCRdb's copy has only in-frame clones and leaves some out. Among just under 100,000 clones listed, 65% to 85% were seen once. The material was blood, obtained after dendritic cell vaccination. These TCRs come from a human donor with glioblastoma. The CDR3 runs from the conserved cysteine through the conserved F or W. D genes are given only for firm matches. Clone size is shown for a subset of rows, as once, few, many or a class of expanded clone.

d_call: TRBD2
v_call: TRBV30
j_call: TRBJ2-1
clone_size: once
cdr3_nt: TGTGCCTGGAACCCAGCTAGCGGGGGCCCTAATGAGCAGTTCTTC
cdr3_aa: CAWNPASGGPNEQFF

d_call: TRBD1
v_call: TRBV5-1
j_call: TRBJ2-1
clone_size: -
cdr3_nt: TGCGCCAGCAGCTCGACAGGGGGCTCTGGTCTGGGGAGCGGAAACATTGAGCAGTTCTTC
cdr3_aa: CASSSTGGSGLGSGNIEQFF

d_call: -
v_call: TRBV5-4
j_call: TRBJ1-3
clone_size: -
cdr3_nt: TGTGCCAGCACCGTGGACAAAAGTTCTGGAAACACCATATATTTT
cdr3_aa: CASTVDKSSGNTIYF

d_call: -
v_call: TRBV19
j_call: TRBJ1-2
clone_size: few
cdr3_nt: TGTGCCAGTACCCACCGGGAGAGGAACTATGGCTACACCTTC
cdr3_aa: CASTHRERNYGYTF

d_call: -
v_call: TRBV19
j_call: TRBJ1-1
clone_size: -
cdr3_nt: TGTGCCAGTAGTGATCAGGTGAACACTGAAGCTTTCTTT
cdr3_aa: CASSDQVNTEAFF

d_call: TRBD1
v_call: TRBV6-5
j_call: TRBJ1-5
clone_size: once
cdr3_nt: TGTGCCAGCAGTCGGGACAGTCATCAGCCCCAGCATTTT
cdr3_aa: CASSRDSHQPQHF

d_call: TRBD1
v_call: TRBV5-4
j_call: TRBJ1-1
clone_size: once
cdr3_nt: TGTGCCAGCAGCCTAGCGGGGACAGTACAAGCTTTCTTT
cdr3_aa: CASSLAGTVQAFF

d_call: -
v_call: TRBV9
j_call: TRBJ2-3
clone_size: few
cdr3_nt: TGTGCCAGCAGCGTAGAAGGAGGGGCCCCGCAAGATACGCAGTATTTT
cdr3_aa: CASSVEGGAPQDTQYF

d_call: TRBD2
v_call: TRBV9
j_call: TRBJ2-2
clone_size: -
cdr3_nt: TGTGCCAGCACCCCTGGGGCTAGCGGGAACACCGGGGAGCTGTTTTTT
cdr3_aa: CASTPGASGNTGELFF

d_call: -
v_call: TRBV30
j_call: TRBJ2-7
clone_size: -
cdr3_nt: TGTGCCTGGAGTACACCCGGGACAACCTATTACGAGCAGTACTTC
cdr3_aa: CAWSTPGTTYYEQYF

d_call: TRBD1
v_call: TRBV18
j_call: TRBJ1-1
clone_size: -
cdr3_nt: TGTGCCAGCTCTCTAAGCAACAGGGGATTAACTGAAGCTTTCTTT
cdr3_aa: CASSLSNRGLTEAFF

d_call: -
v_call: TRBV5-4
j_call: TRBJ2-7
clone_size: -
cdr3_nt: TGTGCCAGCAGCTTGGGAGTTCAGGTCTACGAGCAGTACTTC
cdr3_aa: CASSLGVQVYEQYF

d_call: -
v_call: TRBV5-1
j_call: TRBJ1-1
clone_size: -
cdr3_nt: TGCGCCAGCAGCTTGTATTTGGGAGAGAACACTGAAGCTTTCTTT
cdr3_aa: CASSLYLGENTEAFF

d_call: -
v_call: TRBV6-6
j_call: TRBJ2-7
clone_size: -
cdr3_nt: TGTGCCAGCAGTTATACGGGGATAGGGGAGCAGTACTTC
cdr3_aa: CASSYTGIGEQYF

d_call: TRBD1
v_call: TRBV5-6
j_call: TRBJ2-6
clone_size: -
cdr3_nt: TGTGCCAGCTCCCGGGACAGGACTCAGTTCTCTGGGGCCAACGTCCTGACTTTC
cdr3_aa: CASSRDRTQFSGANVLTF

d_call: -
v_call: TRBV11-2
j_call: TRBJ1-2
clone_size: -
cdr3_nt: TGTGCCAGCAGCTTAGATCAGGGGAACTATGGCTACACCTTC
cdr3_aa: CASSLDQGNYGYTF

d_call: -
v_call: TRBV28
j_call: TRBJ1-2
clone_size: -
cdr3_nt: TGTGCCAGCAGATCGGGAGGAGACTATGGCTACACCTTC
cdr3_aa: CASRSGGDYGYTF

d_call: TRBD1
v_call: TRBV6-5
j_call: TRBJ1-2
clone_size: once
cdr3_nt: TGTGCCAGCAGAAAGACAGGGCTATACTATGGCTACACCTTC
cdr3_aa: CASRKTGLYYGYTF